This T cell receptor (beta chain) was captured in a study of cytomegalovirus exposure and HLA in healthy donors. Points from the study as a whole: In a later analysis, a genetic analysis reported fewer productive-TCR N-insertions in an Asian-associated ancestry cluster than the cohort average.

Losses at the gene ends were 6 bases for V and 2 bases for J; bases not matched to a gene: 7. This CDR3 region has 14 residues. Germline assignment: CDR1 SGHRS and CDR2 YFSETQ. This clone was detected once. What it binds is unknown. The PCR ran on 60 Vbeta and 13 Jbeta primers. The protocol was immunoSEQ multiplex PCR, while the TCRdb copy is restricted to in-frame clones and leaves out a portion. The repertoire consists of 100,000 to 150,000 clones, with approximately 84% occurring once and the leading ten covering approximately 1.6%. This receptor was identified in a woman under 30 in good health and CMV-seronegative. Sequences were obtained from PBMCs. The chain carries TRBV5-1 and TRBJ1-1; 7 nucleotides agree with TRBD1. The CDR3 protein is CASTATGSNTEAFF. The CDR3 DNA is TGCGCCAGCACCGCGACAGGGTCTAACACTGAAGCTTTCTTT. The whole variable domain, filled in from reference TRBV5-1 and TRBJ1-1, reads KAGVTQTPRYLIKTRGQQVTLSCSPISGHRSVSWYQQTPGQGLQFLFEYFSETQRNKGNFPGRFSGRQFSNSRSEMNVSTLELGDSALYLCASTATGSNTEAFFGQGTRLTVV.